The 30 T cell receptor beta chains below all came from one sample that was sequenced in a study of blood T cell repertoires in COVID-19. This table comes from immunoSEQ multiplex PCR, and its TCRdb copy is limited to in-frame clones, with some not included. Found here are 270,000 or so clones, around 81% of them singletons; the top ten hold around 2.9%. Sample: peripheral blood. These receptors all stem from a woman aged 55-69 years with active or convalescent COVID-19.

This chain uses TRBV28 with TRBJ1-3, with D hard to call. This CDR3 comprises 18 residues. Germline V gene data show CDR1 as MDHEN and CDR2 as SYDVKM. V was pared by 3 bases and J by 0 bases, with 18 bases between. The DNA of the CDR3 is TGTGCCAGCAGTTTCAGTCAGGTACTTCGTTACTCTGGAAACACCATATATTTT. Translated: CASSFSQVLRYSGNTIYF.

The V and J genes are TRBV3-1 (or the pseudogene TRBV3-2) and TRBJ2-5; 9 bases match TRBD1. Trimming cost V 1 base and J 4 bases; bases outside gene matches: 4. This CDR3 spans 15 amino acids. Germline lookup yields CDR1 LGHDT and CDR2 YNNKEL (reference sequence). The CDR3 sequence is CASSQAGQGRETQYF. CDR3 in DNA: TGTGCCAGCAGCCAAGCAGGACAGGGGAGAGAGACCCAGTACTTC.

This clone has at least ten counts. The chain joins TRBV4-3 to TRBJ2-1; 9 positions agree with TRBD1. This CDR3 contains 16 residues. From germline, CDR1 is LGHNA and CDR2 YSLEER. J was trimmed by 2 bases and V by 3 bases; bases with no gene match: 5. CDR3 region: CASSQSTGGTYNEQFF. The CDR3 nucleotides are TGCGCCAGCAGCCAGTCGACAGGGGGAACCTACAATGAGCAGTTCTTC.

V and J are TRBV19 and TRBJ2-1; 9 nucleotides line up with TRBD1. The CDR3 contains 19 residues. The V gene end was trimmed by 1 base and the J gene end by 3 bases; junction bases not matched to a gene: 13. The V gene's germline CDR1 is LNHDA and CDR2 SQIVND (reference sequence). CDR3 amino acids: CASSIGYLGDRANYNEQFF. CDR3 sequence (DNA): TGTGCCAGTAGTATAGGTTATTTGGGGGACAGGGCCAACTACAATGAGCAGTTCTTC.

This sequence joins TRBV5-5 and TRBJ2-2; 9 nucleotides agree with TRBD1. The CDR3 consists of 15 residues. The J segment lost 7 bases and the V segment lost 4 bases, leaving 8 bases of the junction unmatched. The germline CDR1 and CDR2 sequences are SGHKS and YYEKEE (reference sequence). CDR3 region: CASSRTGGDDGELFF. CDR3 coding DNA: TGTGCCAGCAGCCGAACAGGGGGCGACGACGGGGAGCTGTTTTTT.

In regard to this clone: Other DNA sequences in the sample encode the same CDR3. The rearrangement uses TRBV6-5 and TRBJ2-3; the match to TRBD1 covers 7 bases. The CDR3 has 15 amino acids. Per the germline V gene, CDR1 is MNHEY and CDR2 is SVGAGI. V dropped 6 bases and J dropped 0; count of bases not matched to a gene: 6. Here the CDR3 DNA reads TGTGCCAGCAGCCGACAGGGCTTTAGCACAGATACGCAGTATTTT. As protein: CASSRQGFSTDTQYF.

The CDR3 DNA sequence: TGTGCCAGCAGTTTGGCGGGGGGGCGGGTCCCAAGCACAGATACGCAGTATTTT. Translated: CASSLAGGRVPSTDTQYF. This chain joins TRBV27 and TRBJ2-3; 9 bases fit TRBD2. Germline V gives CDR1 MNHEY, CDR2 SMNVEV (reference sequence). The CDR3 loop spans 18 amino acids. V lost 3 bases and J lost 0; bases outside the gene matches: 10.

This chain links TRBV28 with TRBJ1-5, with D possibly being TRBD1 (5 bases). Germline values: CDR1 MDHEN, CDR2 SYDVKM. This CDR3 region has 11 residues. V lost 8 bases, J lost 11 bases, and 13 bases lay in between. CDR3 bases: TGTGCCAGCCGGGGGGTCGCGGCCCAGCATTTT. Its translation is CASRGVAAQHF.

The V and J genes are TRBV7-2 and TRBJ1-4; no reliable D call. The CDR3 has 12 amino acids. Germline CDR1 and CDR2: SGHTA and FQGNSA. Trimming shortened V by 5 bases and J by 7 bases, and 8 bases separated the two germline ends. CDR3 sequence: CASSVSSEKLFF. DNA of the CDR3: TGTGCCAGCAGCGTAAGCTCTGAAAAACTGTTTTTT.

J is TRBJ1-2 and V is TRBV19; TRBD1 might be the D (5 bases). Germline V gene lookup returns CDR1 LNHDA and CDR2 SQIVND (reference sequence). The CDR3 loop spans 11 amino acids. Trimming took off 5 bases at V and 4 bases at J, with 5 bases between the two ends. The CDR3 loop is CASSQGYGYTF. The CDR3 region has the DNA TGTGCCAGTAGTCAGGGCTATGGCTACACCTTC.

The chain combines TRBV19 with TRBJ1-2, with D hard to call. CDR3 length: 18 residues. V lost 0 bases to trimming and J lost 0 bases, with 17 bases between them. Germline CDR1 reads LNHDA; CDR2 reads SQIVND (reference sequence). CDR3 nucleotide sequence: TGTGCCAGTAGTATAGATCTAACGGGAGCGGGAGCTAACTATGGCTACACCTTC. Protein: CASSIDLTGAGANYGYTF.

This chain links TRBV11-2 with TRBJ1-1, with D perhaps TRBD1 (5 bases). V lost 3 bases, J lost 4 bases, and 12 bases lay in between. CDR1 and CDR2 from the germline V gene are SGHAT and FQNNGV. The CDR3 contains 14 residues. This CDR3 is CASSFERGSTEAFF. In nucleotides, the CDR3 is TGTGCCAGCAGCTTTGAACGGGGGAGCACTGAAGCTTTCTTT.

This chain joins TRBV6-2 or TRBV6-3 and TRBJ1-2, with D perhaps matching TRBD1 (6 bases). In germline, CDR1 is MNHEY, CDR2 SVGEGT. Between the trimmed V and J ends, which lost 6 bases and 2 bases, there was a span of 10 bases. The length of the CDR3 is 13 residues. The CDR3 spells CASSSDRNYGYTF. CDR3 coding DNA: TGTGCCAGCAGCTCTGACAGGAACTATGGCTACACCTTC.

This clone was detected only once. The chain carries TRBV19 and TRBJ2-1; the match to TRBD2 covers 7 bases. CDR1 LNHDA and CDR2 SQIVND come from the germline V gene (reference sequence). V trimming: 3 bases; J trimming: 6 bases; junction bases outside the gene matches: 2. The CDR3 spans 13 residues. DNA for the CDR3: TGTGCCAGTAGTATGCGGGGGATCAATGAGCAGTTCTTC. Encoded protein: CASSMRGINEQFF.

This clone was counted a few times. CDR3 sequence reads: CASSPGQGGTGELFF. In DNA form, the CDR3 reads TGTGCCAGCAGCCCGGGACAGGGTGGGACCGGGGAGCTGTTTTTT. The V gene is TRBV4-2, the J gene TRBJ2-2; 9 bases map to TRBD1. The ends lost 4 bases at V and 5 bases at J; junction bases unmatched: 5. The CDR3 spans 15 residues. CDR1 and CDR2 (germline): LGHNA, YNFKEQ.

In nucleotides, the CDR3 is TGTGCCTGGAGTGGGGGGACAGCCTGGAGGACGGCTTTCTTT. This codes for CAWSGGTAWRTAFF. V gene TRBV30 combines with J gene TRBJ1-1; 7 nucleotides agree with TRBD1. CDR3 length: 14 residues. CDR1 is GTSNPN and CDR2 is SVGIG in the germline V gene (reference sequence). Trimming took 1 base from V and 11 from J; bases not matched to a gene: 13.

The gene calls are TRBV11-3 and TRBJ2-2; tentatively, D is TRBD2 (5 bases). The CDR3 is 15 residues long. Trimming took 2 bases from V and 1 from J, leaving 8 bases between them. Germline values: CDR1 SGHNT, CDR2 YENEEA. In nucleotides, the CDR3 is TGTGCCAGCAGCTTATCGCGGGTGAACACCGGGGAGCTGTTTTTT. Encoded protein: CASSLSRVNTGELFF.

The chain couples TRBV19 to TRBJ2-1; D unresolved. Germline CDR1 LNHDA, CDR2 SQIVND (reference sequence). V was clipped by 1 base and J by 6 bases, with 7 bases between them. The CDR3 is 13 amino acids. The CDR3 DNA is TGTGCCAGTAGTATAGGGGCGAGCAATGAGCAGTTCTTC. Its translation: CASSIGASNEQFF.

The chain joins TRBV9 to TRBJ1-1, with D possibly TRBD1 on 5 matching bases. The CDR3 extends over 13 amino acids. V lost 4 bases to trimming and J lost 3 bases, with 10 bases between them. Looked up from germline, CDR1 is SGDLS and CDR2 is YYNGEE. The CDR3 DNA reads as TGTGCCAGCAGCCCGGACACTTACACTGAAGCTTTCTTT. This sequence encodes CASSPDTYTEAFF.

The chain has TRBV4-1 and TRBJ2-5; D is perhaps TRBD1 (6 bases). V shed 0 bases and J shed 6 bases, with 20 bases lying between them. The germline V gene encodes CDR1 MGHRA and CDR2 YSYEKL. The length of the CDR3 is 17 residues. In DNA, the CDR3 is TGCGCCAGCAGCCAAGACCCTGGGGGCCGGGGTTTGAAGACCCAGTACTTC. It encodes CASSQDPGGRGLKTQYF.

The gene calls are TRBV6-2 or TRBV6-3 and TRBJ2-3, with 8 bases lining up with TRBD2. V dropped 4 bases and J dropped 1; count of bases not matched to a gene: 1. CDR1 MNHEY and CDR2 SVGEGT come from the germline V gene. There are 14 residues in the CDR3. CDR3 in amino acids: CASSLLAGTDTQYF. The CDR3 DNA follows: TGTGCCAGCAGTTTACTAGCGGGCACAGATACGCAGTATTTT.

The V call is TRBV7-3, the J call TRBJ1-5; D perhaps matches TRBD1 (6 bases). From germline, CDR1 is SGHTA and CDR2 FQGTGA. V was pared by 6 bases and J by 5 bases, with 35 bases between. This CDR3 has 21 amino acids. The CDR3 reads CASSYSRGKGLSYVTHQPQHF. Written as DNA, the CDR3 is TGTGCCAGCAGTTATAGTAGGGGGAAAGGCCTGAGCTACGTTACCCATCAGCCCCAGCATTTT.

The V call is TRBV30, the J call TRBJ2-1; no firm D call. V dropped 0 bases and J dropped 7 bases, with 7 bases sitting between them. Germline CDR1 GTSNPN, CDR2 SVGIG (reference sequence). The CDR3 has 12 amino acids. In nucleotides, the CDR3 is TGTGCCTGGAGTGTACCGAGGAATGAGCAGTTCTTC. Translating gives CAWSVPRNEQFF.

The V gene is TRBV6-5, the J gene TRBJ2-1; 9 bases fit TRBD2. CDR1 and CDR2 from the germline V gene are MNHEY and SVGAGI. There are 14 residues in the CDR3. V trimming: 7 bases; J trimming: 6 bases; junction bases outside the gene matches: 7. Here the CDR3 reads CASTTGLATNEQFF. The CDR3 DNA sequence: TGTGCCAGCACTACCGGACTAGCGACCAATGAGCAGTTCTTC.

This rearrangement joins TRBV5-1 to TRBJ1-6; 8 bases fit TRBD1. Germline-derived CDR1 and CDR2 are SGHRS and YFSETQ. The CDR3 sequence is 16 residues long. V was pared by 4 bases and J by 6 bases, with 9 bases of the junction left unmatched. The CDR3 region is CASSVGQGGANSPLHF. The CDR3 DNA is TGCGCCAGCAGCGTCGGACAGGGAGGTGCTAATTCACCCCTCCACTTT.

The genes are TRBV2 and TRBJ2-7; the match to TRBD2 covers 13 bases. This CDR3 spans 13 amino acids. Germline CDR1 and CDR2: SNHLY and FYNNEI. V dropped 10 bases and J dropped 4; count of bases not matched to a gene: 4. The CDR3 region is CANGLAGVYEQYF. The CDR3 DNA follows: TGTGCCAACGGACTAGCGGGGGTTTACGAGCAGTACTTC.

This clone was counted a single time. The rearrangement links TRBV5-1 to TRBJ1-1; the match to TRBD1 covers 7 bases. CDR1 SGHRS and CDR2 YFSETQ come from the germline V gene. The CDR3 consists of 14 residues. With V trimmed by 4 bases and J by 3 bases, 6 bases remained unmatched. CDR3 region: CASSPTGKYTEAFF. The DNA of the CDR3 is TGCGCCAGCAGCCCGACAGGGAAATACACTGAAGCTTTCTTT.

This clone was observed a handful of times. The gene calls are TRBV6-5 and TRBJ1-5; weak D call: TRBD1 (5 bases). V lost 2 bases and J 7 bases, leaving 12 bases between the germline ends. The CDR3 runs 14 residues. Germline V CDR1 and CDR2: MNHEY, SVGAGI. CDR3 region: CASSYAGYLQPQHF. DNA for the CDR3: TGTGCCAGCAGTTACGCAGGGTACTTACAGCCCCAGCATTTT.

V gene TRBV4-2 combines with J gene TRBJ2-2; TRBD2 matches at 9 bases. V was pared by 7 bases and J by 4 bases, with 19 bases of the junction left unmatched. Germline CDR1 reads LGHNA; CDR2 reads YNFKEQ. This CDR3 region has 19 residues. For the CDR3, the DNA is TGTGCCAGCACCCACGGTTCTAGCGGGGCCTCTGGGGCCACCGGGGAGCTGTTTTTT. This encodes CASTHGSSGASGATGELFF.

The chain combines TRBV7-2 with TRBJ2-3, with TRBD1 matching over 7 bases. Trimming removed 4 bases from V and 4 bases from J; junction bases left unmatched: 8. This CDR3 is built from 15 residues. Germline V CDR1 and CDR2: SGHTA, FQGNSA. The CDR3 is CASSSYRDSADTQYF. CDR3 DNA: TGTGCCAGCAGCTCCTACCGGGACAGTGCAGATACGCAGTATTTT.